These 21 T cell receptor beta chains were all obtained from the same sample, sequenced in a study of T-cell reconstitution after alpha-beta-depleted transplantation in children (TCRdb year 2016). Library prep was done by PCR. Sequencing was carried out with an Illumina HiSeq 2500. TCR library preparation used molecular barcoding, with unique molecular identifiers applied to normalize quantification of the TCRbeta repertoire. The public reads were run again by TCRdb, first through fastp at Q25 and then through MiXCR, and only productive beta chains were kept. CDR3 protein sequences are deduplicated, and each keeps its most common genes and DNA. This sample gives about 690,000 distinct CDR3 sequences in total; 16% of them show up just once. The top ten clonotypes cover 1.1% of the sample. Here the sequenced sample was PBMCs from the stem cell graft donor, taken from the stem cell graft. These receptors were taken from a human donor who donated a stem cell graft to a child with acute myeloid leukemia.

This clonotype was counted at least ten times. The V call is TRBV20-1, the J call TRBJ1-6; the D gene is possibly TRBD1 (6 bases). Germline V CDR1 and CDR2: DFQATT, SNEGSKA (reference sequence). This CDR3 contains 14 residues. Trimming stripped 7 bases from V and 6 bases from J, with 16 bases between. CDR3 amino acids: CSVIGGEFNSPLHF. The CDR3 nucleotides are TGCAGTGTAATAGGGGGGGAATTTAATTCACCCCTCCACTTT.

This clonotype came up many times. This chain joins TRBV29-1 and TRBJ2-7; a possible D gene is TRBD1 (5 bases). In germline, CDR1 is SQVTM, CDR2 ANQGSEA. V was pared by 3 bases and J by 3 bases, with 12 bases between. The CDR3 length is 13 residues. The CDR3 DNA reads TGCAGCGTTGAGACAGCTAGTCGCTACGAGCAGTACTTC. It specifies CSVETASRYEQYF.

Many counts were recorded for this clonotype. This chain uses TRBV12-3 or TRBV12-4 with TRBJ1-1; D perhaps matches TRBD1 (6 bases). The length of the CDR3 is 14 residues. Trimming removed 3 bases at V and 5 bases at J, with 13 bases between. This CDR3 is CASSFGIQGTEAFF. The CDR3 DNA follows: TGTGCCAGCAGTTTCGGGATACAGGGAACTGAAGCTTTCTTT.

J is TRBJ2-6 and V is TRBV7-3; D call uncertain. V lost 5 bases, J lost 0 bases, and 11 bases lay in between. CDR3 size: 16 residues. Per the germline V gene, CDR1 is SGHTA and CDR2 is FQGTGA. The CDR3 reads CASSPSMGSGANVLTF. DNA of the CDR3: TGTGCCAGCAGCCCCTCGATGGGCTCTGGGGCCAACGTCCTGACTTTC.

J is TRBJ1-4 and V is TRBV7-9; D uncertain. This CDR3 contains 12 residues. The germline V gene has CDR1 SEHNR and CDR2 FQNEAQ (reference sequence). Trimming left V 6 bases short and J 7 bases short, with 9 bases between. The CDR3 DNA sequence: TGTGCCAGCAGATCCACGGTTGAAAAACTGTTTTTT. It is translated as CASRSTVEKLFF.

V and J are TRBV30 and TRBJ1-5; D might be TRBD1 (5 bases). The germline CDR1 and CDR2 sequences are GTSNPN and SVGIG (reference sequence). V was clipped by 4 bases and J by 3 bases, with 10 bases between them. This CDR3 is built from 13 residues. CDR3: CAWNGGFNQPQHF. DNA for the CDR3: TGTGCCTGGAACGGGGGGTTCAATCAGCCCCAGCATTTT.

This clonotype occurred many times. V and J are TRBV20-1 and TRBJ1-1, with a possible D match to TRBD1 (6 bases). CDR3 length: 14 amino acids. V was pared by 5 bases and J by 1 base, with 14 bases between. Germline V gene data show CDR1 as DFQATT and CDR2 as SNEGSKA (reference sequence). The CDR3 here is CSAVAGTTNTEAFF. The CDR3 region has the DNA TGCAGTGCTGTGGCCGGGACAACGAACACTGAAGCTTTCTTT.

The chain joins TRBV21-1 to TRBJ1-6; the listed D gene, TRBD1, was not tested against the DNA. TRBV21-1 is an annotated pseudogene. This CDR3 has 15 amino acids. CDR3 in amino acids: CASSNYTGDDSPLHF. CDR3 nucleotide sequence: TGTGCCAGCAGCAATTATACAGGGGATGATTCACCCCTCCACTTT.

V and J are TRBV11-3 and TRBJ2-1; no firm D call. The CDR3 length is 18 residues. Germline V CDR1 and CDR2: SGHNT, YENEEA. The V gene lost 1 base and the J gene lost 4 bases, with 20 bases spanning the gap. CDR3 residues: CASSLVDLIKPEYNEQFF. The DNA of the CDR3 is TGTGCCAGCAGCTTAGTTGATTTGATCAAGCCCGAATACAATGAGCAGTTCTTC.

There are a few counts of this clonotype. The CDR3 protein is CASSLQTDNEQFF. In DNA form, the CDR3 reads TGCGCCAGCAGCCTCCAGACAGACAATGAGCAGTTCTTC. The V gene is TRBV5-1, the J gene TRBJ2-1; TRBD1 might be the D (5 bases). V was cut by 4 bases and J by 5 bases, with 10 bases left in between. The CDR3 length is 13 residues. Germline lookup yields CDR1 SGHRS and CDR2 YFSETQ.

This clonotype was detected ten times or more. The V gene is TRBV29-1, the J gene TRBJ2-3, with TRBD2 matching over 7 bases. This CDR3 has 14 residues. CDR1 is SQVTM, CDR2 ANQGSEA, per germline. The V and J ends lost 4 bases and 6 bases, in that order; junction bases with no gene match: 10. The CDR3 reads CSVAPWRGGDTQYF. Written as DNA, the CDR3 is TGCAGCGTTGCCCCCTGGCGGGGAGGGGATACGCAGTATTTT.

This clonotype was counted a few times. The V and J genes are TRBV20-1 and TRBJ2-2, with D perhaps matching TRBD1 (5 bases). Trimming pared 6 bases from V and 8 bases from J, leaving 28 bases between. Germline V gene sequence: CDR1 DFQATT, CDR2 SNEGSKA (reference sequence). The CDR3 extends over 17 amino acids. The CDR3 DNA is TGCAGTGCCGGCGAAGAGATTTCTACCGGACAACGAGGGGAGCTGTTTTTT. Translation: CSAGEEISTGQRGELFF.

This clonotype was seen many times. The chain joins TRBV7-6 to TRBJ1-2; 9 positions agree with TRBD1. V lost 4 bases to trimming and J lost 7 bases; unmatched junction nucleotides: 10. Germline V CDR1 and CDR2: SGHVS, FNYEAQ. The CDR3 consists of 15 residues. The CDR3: CASSSWGQGAGGYTF. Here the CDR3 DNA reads TGTGCCAGCAGCTCCTGGGGACAGGGCGCGGGTGGCTACACCTTC.

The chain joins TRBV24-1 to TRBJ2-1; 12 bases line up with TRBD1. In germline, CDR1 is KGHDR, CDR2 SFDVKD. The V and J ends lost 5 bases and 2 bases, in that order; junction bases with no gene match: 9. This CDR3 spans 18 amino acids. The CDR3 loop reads CATSAGTGGAYAYNEQFF. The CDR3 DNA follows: TGTGCCACCAGTGCCGGGACAGGGGGCGCATACGCCTACAATGAGCAGTTCTTC.

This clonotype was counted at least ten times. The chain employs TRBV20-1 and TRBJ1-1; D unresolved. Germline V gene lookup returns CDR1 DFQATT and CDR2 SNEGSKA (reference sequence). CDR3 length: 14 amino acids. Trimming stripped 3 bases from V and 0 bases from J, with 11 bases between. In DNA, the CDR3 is TGCAGTGCTAGCAACCCGGGGATGAACACTGAAGCTTTCTTT. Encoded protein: CSASNPGMNTEAFF.

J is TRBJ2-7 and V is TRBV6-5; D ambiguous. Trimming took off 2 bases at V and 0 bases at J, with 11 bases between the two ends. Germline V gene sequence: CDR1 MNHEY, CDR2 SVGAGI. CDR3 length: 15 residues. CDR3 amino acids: CASSYGEPSSYEQYV. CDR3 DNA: TGTGCCAGCAGTTACGGGGAACCAAGCTCCTACGAGCAGTACGTC.

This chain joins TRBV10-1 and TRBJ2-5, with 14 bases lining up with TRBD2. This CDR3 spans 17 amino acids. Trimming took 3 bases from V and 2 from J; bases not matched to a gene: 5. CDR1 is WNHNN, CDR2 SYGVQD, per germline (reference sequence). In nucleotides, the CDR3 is TGCGCCAGCAGTGACCCAGGACTAGCGGGGGGTCAAGAGACCCAGTACTTC. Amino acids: CASSDPGLAGGQETQYF.

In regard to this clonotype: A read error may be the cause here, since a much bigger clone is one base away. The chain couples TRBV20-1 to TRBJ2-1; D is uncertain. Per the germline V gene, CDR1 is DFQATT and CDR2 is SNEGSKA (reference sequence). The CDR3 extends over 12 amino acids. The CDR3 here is CSARVRNNDQFF. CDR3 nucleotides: TGCAGTGCTAGAGTGCGAAACAATGACCAGTTCTTC.

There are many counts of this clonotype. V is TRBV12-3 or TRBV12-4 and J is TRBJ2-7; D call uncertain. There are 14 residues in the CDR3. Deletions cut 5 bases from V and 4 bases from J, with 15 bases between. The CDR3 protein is CASSRPHRRYEQYF. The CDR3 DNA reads TGTGCCAGCAGTCGACCCCACCGAAGGTACGAGCAGTACTTC.

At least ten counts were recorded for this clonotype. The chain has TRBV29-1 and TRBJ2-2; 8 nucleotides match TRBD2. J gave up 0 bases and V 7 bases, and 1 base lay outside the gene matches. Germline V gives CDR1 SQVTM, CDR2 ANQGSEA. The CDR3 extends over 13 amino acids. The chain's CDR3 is CSGRGANTGELFF. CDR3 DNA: TGCAGCGGGCGGGGGGCGAACACCGGGGAGCTGTTTTTT.

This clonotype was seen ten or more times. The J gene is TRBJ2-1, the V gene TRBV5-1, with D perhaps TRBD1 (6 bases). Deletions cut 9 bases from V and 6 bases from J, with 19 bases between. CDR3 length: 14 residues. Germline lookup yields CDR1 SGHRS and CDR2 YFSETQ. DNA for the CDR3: TGCGCCACCCCTGGGACACCCACGTTCAATGAGCAGTTCTTC. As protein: CATPGTPTFNEQFF.